In its sample, the clone carrying this TCR beta chain was seen a few times. TCRdb reprocessed the RT-PCR reads with MiXCR, giving one entry per CDR3 protein. The table lists hundreds of thousands of distinct CDR3 sequences, 12% to 15% of them singletons. Per germline, CDR1 MNHEY and CDR2 SVGAGI. This CDR3 comprises 15 residues. The junction had 6 bases not matched to a gene; V was cut back by 6 bases and J by 1 base. The TCR originated in a female donor in good health, serving as a healthy control. V is TRBV6-5 and J is TRBJ1-2; 9 bases are a match to TRBD1. The specimen sequenced was memory CD4+ T cells from blood. CDR3 DNA sequence: TGTGCCAGCAGCCGGACAGGGGCCCTTAACTATGGCTACACCTTC. Amino acid sequence: CASSRTGALNYGYTF.